The next 22 T cell receptor beta chains were all read from a single sample in a study of early T cells in non-severe SARS-CoV-2 infection (dated by TCRdb to about 2021). The library was produced with 5' RACE. The sequencing machine was a NextSeq 500. TCRdb reprocessing: public reads trimmed at Q25 with fastp, clones called with MiXCR, in-frame beta chains kept. CDR3 protein duplicates are merged, each entry listing the most common genes and DNA. The sample yields over 85,000 distinct CDR3 sequences; about an eighth were counted once. The ten largest clones take up 6% to 7.5% of the sample. The sequenced material came from whole blood. These receptors were obtained from an adult who was a healthcare worker with PCR-confirmed SARS-CoV-2 infection or an uninfected control (not recorded which).

This clonotype appeared a few times. This chain links TRBV6-2 or TRBV6-3 with TRBJ1-1; D is uncertain. Germline CDR1 and CDR2: MNHEY and SVGEGT. The V end lost 3 bases, the J end lost 1 base, and 6 bases lay between the germline ends. The CDR3 spans 13 residues. The CDR3 region is CASSYSANTEAFF. The CDR3 bases are TGTGCCAGCAGTTATTCAGCGAACACTGAAGCTTTCTTT.

The CDR3, as DNA: TGTGCCAGCAGCTCCACCGGAGGGCGATTCACAGATACGCAGTATTTT. It encodes CASSSTGGRFTDTQYF. V is TRBV7-9 and J is TRBJ2-3, with D possibly TRBD2 on 6 matching bases. Trimming took 4 bases from V and 2 from J, leaving 16 bases between them. This CDR3 comprises 16 residues. CDR1 SEHNR and CDR2 FQNEAQ come from the germline V gene (reference sequence). Supplemented by reference TRBV7-9 and TRBJ2-3, the full variable domain reads DTGVSQNPRHKITKRGQNVTFRCDPISEHNRLYWYRQTLGQGPEFLTYFQNEAQLEKSRLLSDRFSAERPKGSFSTLEIQRTEQGDSAMYLCASSSTGGRFTDTQYFGPGTRLTVL.

This clonotype occurred many times. The gene calls are TRBV20-1 and TRBJ2-7; 11 bases align to TRBD2. The CDR3 length is 14 residues. The J segment lost 7 bases and the V segment lost 3 bases, leaving 8 bases of the junction unmatched. From germline, CDR1 is DFQATT and CDR2 SNEGSKA (reference sequence). CDR3 DNA sequence: TGCAGTGCTAGTCTGGGACTAGCGGACGGAGAGCAGTACTTC. The encoded protein is CSASLGLADGEQYF.

The genes are TRBV3-1 and TRBJ1-2; D is undetermined. This CDR3 is 12 amino acids long. Trimming stripped 1 base from V and 7 bases from J, with 7 bases between. Germline lookup yields CDR1 LGHDT and CDR2 YNNKEL (reference sequence). The CDR3 region has the DNA TGTGCCAGCAGCCAAGGCCCAGCTGGCTACACCTTC. It yields the protein CASSQGPAGYTF. Drawing the rest from reference TRBV3-1 and TRBJ1-2, the complete variable domain is DTAVSQTPKYLVTQMGNDKSIKCEQNLGHDTMYWYKQDSKKFLKIMFSYNNKELIINETVPNRFSPKSPDKAHLNLHINSLELGDSAVYFCASSQGPAGYTFGSGTRLTVV.

This chain's CDR3 is CASSLGGSGKMYEQYF. The CDR3 nucleotides are TGTGCCAGCAGCTTAGGGGGTAGCGGGAAAATGTACGAGCAGTACTTC. V and J are TRBV7-2 and TRBJ2-7; 8 bases fit TRBD2. Unmatched junction bases numbered 9, after V lost 1 base and J lost 4 bases. The CDR3 runs 16 residues. In germline, CDR1 is SGHTA, CDR2 FQGNSA.

The V call is TRBV7-8, the J call TRBJ2-3, with D hard to call. Trimming removed 0 bases at V and 5 bases at J, with 6 bases between. The germline V gene has CDR1 SGHVS and CDR2 FQNEAQ. CDR3 size: 13 residues. CDR3 loop: CASSLATRDTQYF. CDR3 sequence (DNA): TGTGCCAGCAGCTTAGCGACGAGAGATACGCAGTATTTT.

This clonotype was detected a few times. CDR3 residues: CSGAGTSAEQFF. CDR3 sequence (DNA): TGCAGCGGCGCCGGGACTAGCGCCGAGCAGTTCTTC. The chain joins TRBV29-1 to TRBJ2-1; 10 positions agree with TRBD2. Germline assignment: CDR1 SQVTM and CDR2 ANQGSEA. Losses at the gene ends were 7 bases for V and 10 bases for J; bases not matched to a gene: 7. There are 12 residues in the CDR3.

V usage is TRBV20-1 and J usage is TRBJ2-3; D not resolved. The CDR3 totals 14 residues. V shed 5 bases and J shed 1 base, with 13 bases lying between them. Looked up from germline, CDR1 is DFQATT and CDR2 is SNEGSKA (reference sequence). CDR3 protein: CSAATGSRTDTQYF. For the CDR3, the DNA is TGCAGTGCTGCGACGGGCAGCCGCACAGATACGCAGTATTTT.

At least ten counts were recorded for this clonotype. The V call is TRBV7-6, the J call TRBJ2-1; D is uncertain. Looked up from germline, CDR1 is SGHVS and CDR2 is FNYEAQ. The CDR3 runs 15 residues. Trimming pared 5 bases from V and 8 bases from J, leaving 19 bases between. The CDR3 nucleotides read TGTGCCAGCAGCGCAGACTGGACGATCACCCATGAGCAGTTCTTC. Protein: CASSADWTITHEQFF.

This chain connects TRBV7-2 to TRBJ2-1; D might be TRBD1 (5 bases). Deletions cut 1 base from V and 3 bases from J, with 10 bases between. The CDR3 runs to 15 residues. In germline, CDR1 is SGHTA, CDR2 FQGNSA. CDR3 protein: CASSLEKGHYNEQFF. In nucleotides, the CDR3 is TGTGCCAGCAGCTTAGAAAAGGGGCACTACAATGAGCAGTTCTTC.

The chain links TRBV29-1 to TRBJ2-7; TRBD1 is a possible D gene (5 bases). This CDR3 region has 11 residues. The germline CDR1 and CDR2 sequences are SQVTM and ANQGSEA. Between the trimmed V and J ends, which lost 6 bases and 6 bases, there was a span of 12 bases. CDR3 sequence (DNA): TGCAGCGTCAGAAGTGGGGCCGAGCAGTACTTC. The encoded protein is CSVRSGAEQYF.

This clonotype showed up just a few times. The chain links TRBV28 to TRBJ1-2; 8 bases are shared with TRBD1. V shed 2 bases and J 7 bases; nucleotides not matched to a gene: 6. This CDR3 region has 14 residues. Germline V gene data show CDR1 as MDHEN and CDR2 as SYDVKM. CDR3 sequence reads: CASSLRPGQGGYTF. DNA for the CDR3: TGTGCCAGCAGTTTACGTCCTGGACAGGGTGGCTACACCTTC.

This clonotype has ten or more counts. The chain carries TRBV6-1 and TRBJ1-5; no definite D call. This CDR3 comprises 16 residues. Germline CDR1 reads MNHNS; CDR2 reads SASEGT. V was clipped by 2 bases and J by 5 bases, with 16 bases between them. The chain's CDR3 is CASSEPGFHFDQPQHF. The CDR3 DNA reads TGTGCCAGCAGTGAACCCGGGTTCCACTTTGATCAGCCCCAGCATTTT.

This clonotype was detected only a few times. V and J are TRBV6-5 and TRBJ2-4; perhaps TRBD1 as D (5 bases). V was pared by 6 bases and J by 4 bases, with 25 bases between. CDR3 size: 18 residues. Per the germline V gene, CDR1 is MNHEY and CDR2 is SVGAGI. The CDR3 here is CASSLTGNSLSGKNIQYF. Written as DNA, the CDR3 is TGTGCCAGCAGCTTAACAGGAAACTCCTTAAGTGGTAAAAACATTCAGTACTTC.

This clonotype was seen many times. This chain connects TRBV7-7 to TRBJ2-5; tentatively, D is TRBD2 (5 bases). Germline CDR1 and CDR2: SSHAT and FNYEAQ (reference sequence). Trimming cost V 3 bases and J 1 base, with 9 bases left between them. The length of the CDR3 is 14 residues. CDR3 loop: CASSFGGSQETQYF. CDR3 DNA sequence: TGTGCCAGCAGCTTTGGAGGCAGCCAAGAGACCCAGTACTTC.

This clonotype was observed many times. The chain joins TRBV6-1 to TRBJ2-1, with D tentatively TRBD2 (5 bases). Trimming removed 3 bases at V and 3 bases at J, with 18 bases between. CDR1 is MNHNS and CDR2 is SASEGT in the germline V gene. This CDR3 comprises 17 residues. CDR3 nucleotide sequence: TGTGCCAGCAGTGATCGGGAAATCTATAATTACTACAATGAGCAGTTCTTC. Protein sequence: CASSDREIYNYYNEQFF.

This clonotype came up many times. This chain links TRBV20-1 with TRBJ1-4; D ambiguous. The V and J ends lost 3 bases and 4 bases respectively, with 9 bases between them. The CDR3 has 13 amino acids. Germline V lookup: CDR1 DFQATT, CDR2 SNEGSKA (reference sequence). The CDR3 nucleotides read TGCAGTGCTAGTAAGGGATATAATGAAAAACTGTTTTTT. It specifies CSASKGYNEKLFF.

The V gene is TRBV6-5, the J gene TRBJ1-2; D not certain. Germline V gene data show CDR1 as MNHEY and CDR2 as SVGAGI. Trimming pared 0 bases from V and 7 bases from J, leaving 6 bases between. The CDR3 length is 12 residues. CDR3: CASSYSGRGYTF. CDR3 nucleotide sequence: TGTGCCAGCAGTTACTCTGGCCGTGGCTACACCTTC.

This clonotype was found a few times. The CDR3 reads CASSTAEGSSPLHF. CDR3 DNA: TGTGCCAGTAGTACGGCCGAGGGAAGTTCACCCCTCCACTTT. The rearrangement links TRBV19 to TRBJ1-6, with no clear D. CDR3 length: 14 residues. Trimming removed 4 bases at V and 9 bases at J, with 13 bases between. Germline V lookup: CDR1 LNHDA, CDR2 SQIVND (reference sequence).

This clonotype was recorded a few times. The J gene is TRBJ2-5, the V gene TRBV4-1; 7 bases match TRBD1. This CDR3 is built from 15 residues. Germline-derived CDR1 and CDR2 are MGHRA and YSYEKL. V shed 4 bases, J shed 4 bases, and the junction held 9 bases outside the gene matches. As DNA, the CDR3 is TGCGCCAGCAGCCTAAGGGAGACAGGGAGAGAGACCCAGTACTTC. It yields the protein CASSLRETGRETQYF.

V is TRBV7-2 and J is TRBJ1-3; no firm D call. This CDR3 comprises 14 residues. The V gene's germline CDR1 is SGHTA and CDR2 FQGNSA. Between the trimmed V and J ends, which lost 2 bases and 3 bases, there was a span of 8 bases. The CDR3, as DNA: TGTGCCAGCAGCTTATCGTCTATTGGAAACACCATATATTTT. This translates into CASSLSSIGNTIYF.

This clonotype was counted ten times or more. The rearrangement uses TRBV6-2 or TRBV6-3 and TRBJ2-1, with D possibly matching TRBD1 (5 bases). Germline V gene sequence: CDR1 MNHEY, CDR2 SVGEGT. The length of the CDR3 is 14 residues. V lost 8 bases, J lost 7 bases, and 18 bases lay in between. CDR3: CASQKNLPGNEQFF. CDR3 nucleotide sequence: TGTGCCAGCCAAAAGAACCTCCCAGGGAATGAGCAGTTCTTC.